Listed below are T cell receptor beta chains from one sample, sequenced in a study of CD8 T cells in Susac syndrome. TCRdb passed the immunoSEQ multiplex PCR reads through MiXCR, listing each CDR3 protein once. The data contain about 22,000 distinct CDR3 sequences, 85% to 95% of them singletons. The sequenced sample was CD8+ T cells from PBMCs. These receptors all come from a human donor in good health. Both conserved end residues are part of each CDR3. The order of the fields is clone size, V gene, D gene, J gene, CDR3 DNA, CDR3 protein. The D gene is left open where the match is weak. A row's size may be missing; if present it is once, few, many or a size class.

clone_size: -; v_call: TRBV6-5; d_call: -; j_call: TRBJ2-2; cdr3_nt: TGTGCCAGCAGTTACTCACAGGGAGCCGGGGAGCTGTTTTTT; cdr3_aa: CASSYSQGAGELFF
clone_size: few; v_call: TRBV27; d_call: TRBD2; j_call: TRBJ2-7; cdr3_nt: TGTGCCAGCAGTTTATCGGCTAGCGGGGGGGACGAGCAGTACTTC; cdr3_aa: CASSLSASGGDEQYF
clone_size: -; v_call: TRBV4-3; d_call: -; j_call: TRBJ1-2; cdr3_nt: TGCGCCAGCAGCCCTGATCGGACAGCCGTAATAGCTAACTATGGCTACACCTTC; cdr3_aa: CASSPDRTAVIANYGYTF
clone_size: once; v_call: TRBV29-1; d_call: -; j_call: TRBJ2-7; cdr3_nt: TGCAGCGTTGGAATAGGACGGGCCTACGAGCAGTACTTC; cdr3_aa: CSVGIGRAYEQYF
clone_size: -; v_call: TRBV2; d_call: TRBD1; j_call: TRBJ2-1; cdr3_nt: TGTGCCAGCCCTGGACCGGGACAGGGGAACAATGAGCAGTTCTTC; cdr3_aa: CASPGPGQGNNEQFF
clone_size: -; v_call: TRBV6-5; d_call: TRBD1; j_call: TRBJ1-2; cdr3_nt: TGTGCCAGCAGTCTCGGACAGGGAGGGTATGGCTACACCTTC; cdr3_aa: CASSLGQGGYGYTF
clone_size: -; v_call: TRBV20-1; d_call: -; j_call: TRBJ1-1; cdr3_nt: TGCAGTGCTAGTGAGGCAGTGGATGAAGCTTTCTTT; cdr3_aa: CSASEAVDEAFF
clone_size: -; v_call: TRBV7-9; d_call: TRBD1; j_call: TRBJ2-7; cdr3_nt: TGTGCCAGCACCCCCAGAGGGGGCTCGGAGCAGTACTTC; cdr3_aa: CASTPRGGSEQYF
clone_size: -; v_call: TRBV4-3; d_call: -; j_call: TRBJ2-5; cdr3_nt: TGCGCCAGCAGCCAGGGGCTCGTGGAGACCCAGTACTTC; cdr3_aa: CASSQGLVETQYF
clone_size: -; v_call: TRBV7-9; d_call: TRBD1; j_call: TRBJ1-6; cdr3_nt: TGTGCCAGCAGCCCGGGACAGGGGGTCCACTTT; cdr3_aa: CASSPGQGVHF
clone_size: -; v_call: TRBV15; d_call: TRBD2; j_call: TRBJ2-3; cdr3_nt: TGTGCCACCAGCAATAGCGGGCTCCGCACAGATACGCAGTATTTT; cdr3_aa: CATSNSGLRTDTQYF
clone_size: -; v_call: TRBV12-3/TRBV12-4; d_call: -; j_call: TRBJ1-5; cdr3_nt: TGTGCCAGCAGTCCGGGCCTCATGGACCAGCCCCAGCATTTT; cdr3_aa: CASSPGLMDQPQHF
clone_size: -; v_call: TRBV20-1; d_call: TRBD1; j_call: TRBJ1-5; cdr3_nt: TGCAGTGCTGGGACAGTCGATCAGCCCCAGCATTTT; cdr3_aa: CSAGTVDQPQHF
clone_size: -; v_call: TRBV20-1; d_call: -; j_call: TRBJ2-7; cdr3_nt: TGCAGTGCTAGAGATCGGGGCGGTTCTTCTTACGAGCAGTACTTC; cdr3_aa: CSARDRGGSSYEQYF
clone_size: -; v_call: TRBV7-9; d_call: TRBD1; j_call: TRBJ2-1; cdr3_nt: TGTGCCAGCAGCTTAATTTCAGGGGGAAGGCAGTTCTTC; cdr3_aa: CASSLISGGRQFF
clone_size: -; v_call: TRBV5-1; d_call: TRBD1; j_call: TRBJ2-1; cdr3_nt: TGCGCCAGCAGTTGGAGGTCGACCGGGACAGGGGCAATCGATGAGCAGTTCTTC; cdr3_aa: CASSWRSTGTGAIDEQFF
clone_size: -; v_call: TRBV9; d_call: TRBD1; j_call: TRBJ2-2; cdr3_nt: TGTGCCAGCAGTGACACAGGGGACGCTGGGGAGCTGTTTTTT; cdr3_aa: CASSDTGDAGELFF